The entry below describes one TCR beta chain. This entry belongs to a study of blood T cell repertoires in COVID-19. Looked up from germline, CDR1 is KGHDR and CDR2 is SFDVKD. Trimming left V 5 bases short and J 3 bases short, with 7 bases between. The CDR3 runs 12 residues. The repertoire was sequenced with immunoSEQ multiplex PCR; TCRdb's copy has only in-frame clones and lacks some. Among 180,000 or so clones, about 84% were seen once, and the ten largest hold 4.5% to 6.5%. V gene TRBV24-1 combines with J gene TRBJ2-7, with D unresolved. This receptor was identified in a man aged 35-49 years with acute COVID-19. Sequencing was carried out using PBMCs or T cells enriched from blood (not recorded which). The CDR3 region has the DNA TGTGCCACCAGTGTTTACGGCTACGAGCAGTACTTC. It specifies CATSVYGYEQYF.